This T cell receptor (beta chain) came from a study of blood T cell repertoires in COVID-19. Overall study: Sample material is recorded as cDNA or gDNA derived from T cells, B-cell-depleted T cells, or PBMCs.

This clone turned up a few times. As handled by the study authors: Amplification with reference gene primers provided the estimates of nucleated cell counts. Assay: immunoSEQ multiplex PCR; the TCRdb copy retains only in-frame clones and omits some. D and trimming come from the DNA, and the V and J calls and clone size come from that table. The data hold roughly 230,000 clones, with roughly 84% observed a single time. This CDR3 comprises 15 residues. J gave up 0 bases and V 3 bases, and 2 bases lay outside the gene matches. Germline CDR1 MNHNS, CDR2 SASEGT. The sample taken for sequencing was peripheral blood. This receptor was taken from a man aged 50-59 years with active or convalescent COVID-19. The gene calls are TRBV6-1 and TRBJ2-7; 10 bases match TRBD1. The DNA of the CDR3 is TGTGCCAGCAGTGAGGACAGGGGGTACTCCTACGAGCAGTACTTC. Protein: CASSEDRGYSYEQYF.